The 18 T cell receptor beta chains presented below share a single source sample, sequenced in a study of blood T cell repertoires in COVID-19. The method was immunoSEQ multiplex PCR; TCRdb's version includes in-frame clones alone and lacks a portion of them. The sample shows about 260,000 clones, about 89% of them seen only once. Sequenced input: peripheral blood. These TCRs come from a middle-aged man who had recovered from COVID-19.

This chain joins TRBV7-6 and TRBJ2-1, with TRBD2 identical over 8 bases. The V and J ends lost 4 bases and 5 bases, in that order; junction bases with no gene match: 16. This CDR3 has 18 amino acids. The germline V gene has CDR1 SGHVS and CDR2 FNYEAQ. CDR3 sequence reads: CASSSLAPMTSAHNEQFF. The CDR3 DNA reads as TGTGCCAGCAGCTCGTTAGCCCCTATGACTAGCGCCCACAATGAGCAGTTCTTC.

The rearrangement uses TRBV7-2 and TRBJ2-4; D perhaps matches TRBD2 (6 bases). The CDR3 runs 15 residues. The V and J ends lost 5 bases and 0 bases respectively, with 11 bases between them. From germline, CDR1 is SGHTA and CDR2 FQGNSA. The CDR3 DNA reads as TGTGCCAGCAGCCCCCGCGGGAAAGCCAAAAACATTCAGTACTTC. This sequence encodes CASSPRGKAKNIQYF.

The gene calls are TRBV10-3 and TRBJ1-5; D is undetermined. This CDR3 is built from 14 residues. With 4 bases removed from V and 1 base from J, the gap between germline ends came to 8 bases. Per germline, CDR1 ENHRY and CDR2 SYGVKD. This CDR3 reads CAISVVGSNQPQHF. For the CDR3, the DNA is TGTGCCATCAGTGTGGTCGGGAGCAATCAGCCCCAGCATTTT.

This clone was seen only a few times. V usage is TRBV6-5 and J usage is TRBJ2-1, with D uncertain. This CDR3 is built from 16 residues. Germline lookup yields CDR1 MNHEY and CDR2 SVGAGI. Trimming stripped 0 bases from V and 5 bases from J, with 14 bases between. The CDR3 reads CASSYSRLLINNEQFF. The CDR3 DNA is TGTGCCAGCAGTTACTCGAGGCTTTTAATTAACAATGAGCAGTTCTTC.

The rearrangement joins TRBV3-1 (or the pseudogene TRBV3-2) to TRBJ2-6; unclear D gene. Looked up from germline, CDR1 is LGHDT and CDR2 is YNNKEL (reference sequence). The CDR3 sequence is 15 residues long. Trimming cost V 0 bases and J 4 bases, with 7 bases left between them. CDR3 DNA sequence: TGTGCCAGCAGCCAAGAGGTGGCAGGGGCCAACGTCCTGACTTTC. Its protein product is CASSQEVAGANVLTF.

This sequence joins TRBV18 and TRBJ2-1; 10 bases fit TRBD2. J gave up 5 bases and V 0 bases, and 4 bases lay outside the gene matches. The CDR3 loop spans 16 amino acids. The germline gives CDR1 KGHSH, CDR2 LQKENI. CDR3: CASSPPRLAGDNEQFF. DNA for the CDR3: TGTGCCAGCTCACCACCGCGTCTAGCGGGAGACAATGAGCAGTTCTTC.

This clone was picked up one time. V gene TRBV20-1 combines with J gene TRBJ1-6, with D hard to call. V shed 3 bases and J shed 4 bases, with 13 bases lying between them. CDR3 length equals 15 residues. Germline CDR1 and CDR2: DFQATT and SNEGSKA (reference sequence). Here the CDR3 DNA reads TGCAGTGCTAGTCACAGAAATACTTATAATTCACCCCTCCACTTT. It specifies CSASHRNTYNSPLHF.

The chain is built from TRBV19 and TRBJ2-7; possibly TRBD1 for D (6 bases). The CDR3 consists of 14 residues. V was clipped by 3 bases and J by 6 bases, with 15 bases between them. The V gene's germline CDR1 is LNHDA and CDR2 SQIVND (reference sequence). In nucleotides, the CDR3 is TGTGCCAGTAGTATCTTTGGGGGCTCGGGCGAGCAGTACTTC. Its translation is CASSIFGGSGEQYF.

The chain recombines TRBV13 with TRBJ2-2; 13 nucleotides agree with TRBD2. This CDR3 region has 16 residues. The V segment lost 4 bases and the J segment 6 bases; nucleotides outside the gene matches: 5. Per the germline V gene, CDR1 is PRHDT and CDR2 is FYEKMQ (reference sequence). CDR3 DNA: TGTGCCAGCAGCTCTCCGGGACTAGCGGGGTCCGGGGAGCTGTTTTTT. Translated, it gives CASSSPGLAGSGELFF.

The rearrangement joins TRBV2 to TRBJ1-3; D is possibly TRBD1 (5 bases). CDR1 and CDR2 from the germline V gene are SNHLY and FYNNEI. Trimming stripped 6 bases from V and 3 bases from J, with 9 bases between. The CDR3 extends over 13 amino acids. In DNA, the CDR3 is TGTGCCAGCAGGAGGGACTTTGGAAACACCATATATTTT. Translated: CASRRDFGNTIYF.

This clone was counted once. The V call is TRBV2, the J call TRBJ1-2, with 8 positions matching TRBD1. In germline, CDR1 is SNHLY, CDR2 FYNNEI. This CDR3 has 14 residues. Losses at the gene ends were 5 bases for V and 3 bases for J; bases not matched to a gene: 5. The CDR3 DNA reads as TGTGCCAGCAGTATTGACAGGGGCGACTATGGCTACACCTTC. It encodes CASSIDRGDYGYTF.

This clone was detected a few times. This chain joins TRBV7-9 and TRBJ2-1, with 10 nucleotides matching TRBD2. The junction had 5 bases not matched to a gene; V was cut back by 4 bases and J by 5 bases. The length of the CDR3 is 15 residues. In germline, CDR1 is SEHNR, CDR2 FQNEAQ (reference sequence). CDR3 sequence reads: CASSSTSGVNNEQFF. Here the CDR3 DNA reads TGTGCCAGCAGCTCAACTAGCGGGGTCAACAATGAGCAGTTCTTC.

V usage is TRBV2 and J usage is TRBJ1-1; no definite D call. Germline loops: CDR1 SNHLY, CDR2 FYNNEI. The CDR3 is 15 amino acids. Between the trimmed V and J ends, which lost 3 bases and 4 bases, there was a span of 15 bases. CDR3 in DNA: TGTGCCAGCAGTGAGTCTCGGGGAGAGAGCACTGAAGCTTTCTTT. Residues: CASSESRGESTEAFF.

The J gene is TRBJ2-5, the V gene TRBV11-2, with 7 bases fitting TRBD2. The CDR3 sequence is 15 residues long. CDR1 SGHAT and CDR2 FQNNGV come from the germline V gene. The trim removed 5 bases at V and 5 bases at J, leaving 11 bases unmatched. CDR3 loop: CASSAAGVGPETQYF. CDR3 DNA: TGTGCCAGCAGCGCCGCGGGGGTAGGTCCGGAGACCCAGTACTTC. Complete variable domain (other parts from reference TRBV11-2 and TRBJ2-5): EAGVAQSPRYKIIEKRQSVAFWCNPISGHATLYWYQQILGQGPKLLIQFQNNGVVDDSQLPKDRFSAERLKGVDSTLKIQPAKLEDSAVYLCASSAAGVGPETQYFGPGTRLLVL.

V usage is TRBV2 and J usage is TRBJ2-1; TRBD1 matches 7 bases. V lost 8 bases, J lost 5 bases, and 12 bases stayed unmatched. CDR1 and CDR2 from the germline V gene are SNHLY and FYNNEI. CDR3 length: 15 amino acids. The CDR3 bases are TGTGCCAGCCACAGGGGCCTACCCACACACAATGAGCAGTTCTTC. This encodes CASHRGLPTHNEQFF.

The CDR3 bases are TGTGCCAGCAGTCCAACACAGGGGTTTGGCTACACCTTC. This encodes CASSPTQGFGYTF. The chain employs TRBV27 and TRBJ1-2, with TRBD1 identical over 7 bases. The CDR3 sequence is 13 residues long. Germline lookup yields CDR1 MNHEY and CDR2 SMNVEV (reference sequence). V was pared by 5 bases and J by 7 bases, with 7 bases of the junction left unmatched.

The V call is TRBV15, the J call TRBJ2-7; D is possibly TRBD2 (5 bases). Germline CDR1 is LNHNV and CDR2 is YYDKDF (reference sequence). The V end lost 0 bases, the J end lost 3 bases, and 15 bases lay between the germline ends. The CDR3 has 16 residues. The CDR3 sequence: CATSRDLASSGYEQYF. CDR3 DNA sequence: TGTGCCACCAGCAGAGATCTGGCTAGCTCTGGCTACGAGCAGTACTTC. The variable domain in full, completed from reference TRBV15 and TRBJ2-7, reads DAMVIQNPRYQVTQFGKPVTLSCSQTLNHNVMYWYQQKSSQAPKLLFHYYDKDFNNEADTPDNFQSRRPNTSFCFLDIRSPGLGDTAMYLCATSRDLASSGYEQYFGPGTRLTVT.

V is TRBV10-3 and J is TRBJ2-5, with 8 nucleotides matching TRBD2. V lost 9 bases to trimming and J lost 5 bases; unmatched junction nucleotides: 11. CDR3 length: 14 residues. The germline CDR1 and CDR2 sequences are ENHRY and SYGVKD. CDR3 protein: CAIAAGGASETQYF. The CDR3 DNA sequence: TGTGCCATAGCGGCGGGGGGCGCGTCGGAGACCCAGTACTTC.